These 4 T cell receptor beta chains share one sample of origin, sequenced in a study of cytomegalovirus exposure and HLA in healthy donors (TCRdb year 2017). Library creation used the immunoSEQ multiplex PCR assay. For the multiplex PCR, a mixture combining 60 forward primers for TCR Vbeta segments and 13 reverse primers for TCR Jbeta segments was used. The clones in this table, taken by TCRdb from immuneACCESS, are in-frame only. Not every clone is retained; where verified, under half of the shortfall comes from an unresolved V gene, and the cause of the rest is unknown. The sample profile shows fewer than 250,000 clones; approximately 80% of them were found once. The top ten clonotypes cover about 1.4% of the sample. Sequenced sample: PBMCs. These receptors were taken from a girl aged 10 to 17 in good health and CMV-seronegative.

This rearrangement joins TRBV19 to TRBJ1-1; D ambiguous. CDR1 is LNHDA, CDR2 SQIVND, per germline (reference sequence). The CDR3 sequence is 13 residues long. Trimming took off 3 bases at V and 2 bases at J, with 7 bases between the two ends. The CDR3 reads CASSMNINTEAFF. The CDR3 DNA follows: TGTGCCAGTAGTATGAACATTAACACTGAAGCTTTCTTT.

This clone is a singleton in its sample. This sequence joins TRBV5-4 and TRBJ2-2, with 7 positions matching TRBD2. This CDR3 has 17 residues. V dropped 4 bases and J dropped 1; count of bases not matched to a gene: 10. CDR1 and CDR2 (germline): SGHNT, YYREEE (reference sequence). The CDR3 DNA is TGTGCCAGCAGCGACGGCGGGGGACTCCAGAACACCGGGGAGCTGTTTTTT. Residues: CASSDGGGLQNTGELFF.

The chain uses TRBV6-1 and TRBJ2-3; a possible D gene is TRBD1 (6 bases). The germline V gene has CDR1 MNHNS and CDR2 SASEGT. V was cut by 8 bases and J by 2 bases, with 14 bases left in between. The CDR3 loop spans 14 amino acids. The CDR3 loop is CASGADRSTDTQYF. CDR3 coding DNA: TGTGCCAGCGGCGCCGACAGGTCCACAGATACGCAGTATTTT.

In its sample, this clone was seen a few times. This chain links TRBV6-1 with TRBJ1-2, with D unresolved. The CDR3 is 15 amino acids. Trimming removed 2 bases at V and 0 bases at J, with 10 bases between. Germline-derived CDR1 and CDR2 are MNHNS and SASEGT. The CDR3 reads CASSEQEVPNYGYTF. Here the CDR3 DNA reads TGTGCCAGCAGTGAACAGGAGGTTCCTAACTATGGCTACACCTTC.